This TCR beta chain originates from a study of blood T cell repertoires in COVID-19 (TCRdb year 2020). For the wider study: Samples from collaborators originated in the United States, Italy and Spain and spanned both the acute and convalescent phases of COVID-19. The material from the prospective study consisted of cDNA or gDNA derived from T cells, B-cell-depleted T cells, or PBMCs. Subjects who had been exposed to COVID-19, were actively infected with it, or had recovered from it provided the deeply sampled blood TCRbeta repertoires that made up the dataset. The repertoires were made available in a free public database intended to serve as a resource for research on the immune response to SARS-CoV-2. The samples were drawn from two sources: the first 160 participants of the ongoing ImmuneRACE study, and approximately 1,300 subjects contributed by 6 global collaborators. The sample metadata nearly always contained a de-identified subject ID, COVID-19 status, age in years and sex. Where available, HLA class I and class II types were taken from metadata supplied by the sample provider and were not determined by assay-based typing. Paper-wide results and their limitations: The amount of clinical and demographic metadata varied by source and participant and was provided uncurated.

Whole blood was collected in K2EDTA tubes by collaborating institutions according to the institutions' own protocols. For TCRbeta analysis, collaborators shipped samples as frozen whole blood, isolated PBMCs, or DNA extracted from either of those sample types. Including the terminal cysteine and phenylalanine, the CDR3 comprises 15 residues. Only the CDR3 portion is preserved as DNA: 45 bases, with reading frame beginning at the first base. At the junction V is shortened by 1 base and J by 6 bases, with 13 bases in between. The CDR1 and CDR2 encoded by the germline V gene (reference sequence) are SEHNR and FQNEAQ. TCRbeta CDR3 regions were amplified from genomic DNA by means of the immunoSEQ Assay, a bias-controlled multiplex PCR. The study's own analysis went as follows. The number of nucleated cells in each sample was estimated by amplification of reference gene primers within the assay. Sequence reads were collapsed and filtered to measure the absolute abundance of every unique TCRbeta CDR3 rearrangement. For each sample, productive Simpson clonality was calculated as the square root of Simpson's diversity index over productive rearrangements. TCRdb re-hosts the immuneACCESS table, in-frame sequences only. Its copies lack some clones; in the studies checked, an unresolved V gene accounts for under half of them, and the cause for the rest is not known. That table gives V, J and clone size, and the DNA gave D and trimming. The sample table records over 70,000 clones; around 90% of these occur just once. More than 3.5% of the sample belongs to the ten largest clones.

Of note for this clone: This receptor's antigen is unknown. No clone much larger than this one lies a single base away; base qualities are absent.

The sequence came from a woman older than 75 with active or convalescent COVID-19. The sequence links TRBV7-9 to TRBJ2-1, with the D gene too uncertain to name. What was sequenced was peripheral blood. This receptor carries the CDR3 CASSLDSSRANEQFF. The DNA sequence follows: TGTGCCAGCAGCTTAGACAGCTCCAGAGCCAATGAGCAGTTCTTC.